This T cell receptor (beta chain) was retrieved from a study of cytomegalovirus exposure and HLA in healthy donors. Healthy bone marrow donors supplied every sample. Concerning this clone: The antigen is undetermined.

Overall study findings and caveats: The CMV antigen specificity of a few CMV-associated chains was confirmed through in vitro analysis. Per a prior analysis, the majority of TCR beta V segments were productive roughly 87% or roughly 30% of the time.

13 Jbeta primers and 60 Vbeta primers were used for the PCR. Sequenced by immunoSEQ multiplex PCR; TCRdb stores in-frame clones only, minus some. The table lists 200,000 to 250,000 clones, about 81% of them singletons, with less than 3% in the top ten. This sequence originates from a woman aged 40 to 50 in good health and CMV-seronegative. Sequencing input: PBMCs.

The DNA of the CDR3 is TGTGCCAGCAGCTTATGGGCAGGGAAAGAGACCCAGTACTTC. This encodes CASSLWAGKETQYF. V and J are TRBV7-2 and TRBJ2-5, with a weak D call TRBD1 (5 bases). This CDR3 has 14 residues. Trimming pared 2 bases from V and 3 bases from J, leaving 10 bases between. CDR1 is SGHTA and CDR2 is FQGNSA in the germline V gene.